The 11 T cell receptor beta chains listed next were all sequenced from one sample in a study of response to subunit inactivated influenza vaccine. TCRdb ran MiXCR on the RT-PCR reads and lists one entry per CDR3 protein. Of about 650,000 distinct CDR3 sequences detected, 12% to 15% appear once; the ten largest clones hold less than 8.5%. The sequencing here drew on PBMCs from blood, taken approximately 15 days before vaccination. Receptor source: a man over 45 who received an inactivated influenza vaccine.

The V call is TRBV11-3, the J call TRBJ1-1; the match to TRBD1 covers 7 bases. This CDR3 has 15 residues. The V and J ends lost 5 bases and 4 bases, in that order; junction bases with no gene match: 10. The germline V gene encodes CDR1 SGHNT and CDR2 YENEEA. The CDR3, as DNA: TGTGCCAGCAGCCCAGGGGGGGGCTCGAGCACTGAAGCTTTCTTT. It yields the protein CASSPGGGSSTEAFF.

The table lists this clonotype with many counts. The chain joins TRBV12-3 or TRBV12-4 to TRBJ2-7; 10 bases agree with TRBD1. The CDR3 sequence is 14 residues long. V trimming: 7 bases; J trimming: 0 bases; junction bases outside the gene matches: 3. As DNA, the CDR3 is TGTGCCAGCACCGGGACAGGGGCCTCCTACGAGCAGTACTTC. Translating it yields CASTGTGASYEQYF.

The J gene is TRBJ2-7, the V gene TRBV7-9, with 7 bases fitting TRBD1. Germline CDR1 and CDR2: SEHNR and FQNEAQ (reference sequence). J gave up 5 bases and V 5 bases, and 6 bases lay outside the gene matches. CDR3 length equals 13 residues. The CDR3 coding sequence is TGTGCCAGCAGCGAAGACAGGGCTGACGAGCAGTACTTC. Its translation: CASSEDRADEQYF.

This clonotype occurred a few times. The V and J genes are TRBV12-3 or TRBV12-4 and TRBJ2-1, with a possible D match to TRBD1 (6 bases). V was shortened by 5 bases and J by 8 bases, with 16 bases between the two germline ends. The CDR3 totals 14 residues. DNA of the CDR3: TGTGCCAGCAGTCCCCGACAGGTTTTCGATGAGCAGTTCTTC. This translates into CASSPRQVFDEQFF.

There are a few counts of this clonotype. The V call is TRBV28, the J call TRBJ2-3, with a tentative D call TRBD2 (6 bases). Germline V gene sequence: CDR1 MDHEN, CDR2 SYDVKM. V shed 4 bases and J shed 0 bases, with 14 bases lying between them. The CDR3 extends over 16 amino acids. This CDR3 reads CASSSYSGTSTDTQYF. The DNA of the CDR3 is TGTGCCAGCAGTTCGTACTCAGGGACTAGCACAGATACGCAGTATTTT.

The CDR3 protein is CASSLVMGQLSQANVLTF. CDR3 bases: TGTGCCAGCAGCTTAGTGATGGGACAGCTCTCCCAGGCCAACGTCCTGACTTTC. The chain joins TRBV7-6 to TRBJ2-6; TRBD1 matches 7 bases. The CDR3 extends over 18 amino acids. The trim removed 1 base at V and 6 bases at J, leaving 12 bases unmatched. Germline CDR1 and CDR2: SGHVS and FNYEAQ.

This clonotype has only a few counts. J is TRBJ2-7 and V is TRBV11-1; no clear D. The ends were cut back, 5 bases at V and 3 bases at J, with 17 bases in the middle. Germline assignment: CDR1 SGHAT and CDR2 FQDESV (reference sequence). This CDR3 comprises 15 residues. The CDR3 region is CASSPSRGGRYEQYF. The CDR3 DNA reads TGTGCCAGCAGCCCGTCTAGAGGCGGACGCTACGAGCAGTACTTC.

The chain recombines TRBV21-1 with TRBJ2-7; the table assigns TRBD2, which was not confirmed against the DNA. TRBV21-1 is a pseudogene segment. This CDR3 has 16 residues. The CDR3 region is CASSNQLAGYSYEQYF. The CDR3, as DNA: TGTGCCAGCAGCAACCAACTAGCGGGCTATTCCTACGAGCAGTACTTC.

The genes are TRBV11-1 and TRBJ2-7; D unresolved. The CDR3 extends over 13 amino acids. Trimming stripped 1 base from V and 12 bases from J, with 16 bases between. Germline CDR1 SGHAT, CDR2 FQDESV (reference sequence). CDR3 residues: CASSLDSGIISYF. CDR3 in DNA: TGTGCCAGCAGCTTAGACTCCGGTATTATCTCGTACTTC.

This clonotype was seen only a few times. The J gene is TRBJ2-1, the V gene TRBV4-3; TRBD2 agrees at 9 bases. V was clipped by 3 bases and J by 0 bases; unmatched bases: 6. Germline V CDR1 and CDR2: LGHNA, YSLEER. This CDR3 has 17 amino acids. CDR3 residues: CASSQGTSGYSYNEQFF. In DNA, the CDR3 is TGCGCCAGCAGCCAGGGTACTAGCGGGTACTCCTACAATGAGCAGTTCTTC.

This clonotype was counted many times. The chain links TRBV29-1 to TRBJ1-1; 8 nucleotides match TRBD1. The CDR3 loop spans 14 amino acids. The trim removed 6 bases at V and 5 bases at J, leaving 11 bases unmatched. Germline assignment: CDR1 SQVTM and CDR2 ANQGSEA. CDR3 bases: TGCAGCGTCAAGCTTACAGGGGGACGGACTGAAGCTTTCTTT. Translating gives CSVKLTGGRTEAFF.